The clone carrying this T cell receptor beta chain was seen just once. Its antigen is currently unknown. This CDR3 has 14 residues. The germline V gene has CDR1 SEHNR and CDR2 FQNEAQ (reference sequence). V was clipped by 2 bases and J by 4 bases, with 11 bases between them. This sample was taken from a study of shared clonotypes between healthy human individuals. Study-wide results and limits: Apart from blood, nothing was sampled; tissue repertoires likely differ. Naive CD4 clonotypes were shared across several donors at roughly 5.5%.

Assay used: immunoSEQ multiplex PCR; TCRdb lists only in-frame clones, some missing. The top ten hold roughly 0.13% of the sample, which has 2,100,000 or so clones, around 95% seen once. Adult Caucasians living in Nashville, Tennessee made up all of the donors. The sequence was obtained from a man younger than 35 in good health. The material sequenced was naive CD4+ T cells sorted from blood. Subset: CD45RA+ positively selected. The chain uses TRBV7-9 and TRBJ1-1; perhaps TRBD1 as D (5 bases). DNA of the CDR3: TGTGCCAGCAGCTTAAATCAGGGTGGCACTGAAGCTTTCTTT. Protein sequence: CASSLNQGGTEAFF.